This is a list of T cell receptor beta chains from one sample in a study of blood T cell repertoires in COVID-19. Assay used: immunoSEQ multiplex PCR; TCRdb lists only in-frame clones, some missing. The data contain 650,000 to 800,000 clones, about 90% of them singletons. The sequenced sample consisted of peripheral blood. Source of these receptors: a young woman with acute or convalescent COVID-19. Both conserved end residues are part of each CDR3. D genes are given only for firm matches. Size values are once, few and many counts, or a class for expanded clones, and some rows have none.

CASSQSTGRGNQPQHF	TGCGCCAGCAGTCAATCCACCGGCCGGGGCAATCAGCCCCAGCATTTT	NA	NA	TRBV23-1	TRBJ1-5
CASSLIRPGELFF	TGTGCCAGCAGCTTAATCCGTCCCGGGGAGCTGTTTTTT	NA	NA	TRBV11-1	TRBJ2-2
CASRGGEGPHNEQFF	TGTGCCAGCAGGGGGGGTGAGGGGCCACACAATGAGCAGTTCTTC	NA	NA	TRBV6-4	TRBJ2-1
CASRPTTDYTEAFF	TGTGCCAGCAGGCCCACAACCGACTACACTGAAGCTTTCTTT	NA	NA	TRBV6-5	TRBJ1-1
CASSTWLDSPGANVLTF	TGTGCCAGCAGCACCTGGCTTGACAGTCCTGGGGCCAACGTCCTGACTTTC	NA	NA	TRBV7-6	TRBJ2-6
CASSSVTNRAAEAFF	TGTGCCAGCAGCTCAGTAACCAACAGGGCTGCTGAAGCTTTCTTT	NA	NA	TRBV7-6	TRBJ1-1
CASSGPRVDIEAFF	TGTGCCAGCAGCGGACCCAGGGTCGATATAGAAGCTTTCTTT	NA	NA	TRBV7-2	TRBJ1-1
CATSREVSSYGYTF	TGTGCCACCAGCAGAGAGGTCTCCAGCTATGGCTACACCTTC	NA	NA	TRBV15	TRBJ1-2
CASSEETATYEQYF	TGTGCCAGCAGTGAGGAGACAGCAACCTACGAGCAGTACTTC	few	NA	TRBV6-1	TRBJ2-7
CASSDSGGAGETQYF	TGTGCCAGCAGTGACTCGGGGGGGGCCGGAGAGACCCAGTACTTC	few	NA	TRBV6-4	TRBJ2-5
CASRAGLMNTEAFF	TGTGCCAGTAGGGCGGGACTCATGAACACTGAAGCTTTCTTT	NA	NA	TRBV19	TRBJ1-1
CASSFSETQYF	TGTGCCAGCAGCTTCTCTGAGACCCAGTACTTC	NA	NA	TRBV11-2	TRBJ2-5
CASSQVGVGNTIYF	TGCGCCAGCAGCCAAGTAGGGGTTGGGAACACCATATATTTT	once	NA	TRBV4-1	TRBJ1-3
CASSQDTTTSGNNEQFF	TGCGCCAGCAGCCAAGATACAACGACTAGCGGTAACAATGAGCAGTTCTTC	NA	TRBD2	TRBV4-3	TRBJ2-1
CASKWETGSYEQYF	TGTGCCAGCAAGTGGGAGACAGGGTCCTACGAGCAGTACTTC	NA	TRBD1	TRBV6-5	TRBJ2-7
CASSPLNTEAFF	TGTGCCAGCAGCCCTCTGAACACTGAAGCTTTCTTT	NA	NA	TRBV9	TRBJ1-1
CASSDPRQVREQYF	TGTGCCAGCAGCGACCCAAGACAGGTCCGGGAGCAGTACTTC	NA	NA	TRBV25-1	TRBJ2-7
CASSDDTGTDGYTF	TGTGCCAGCAGTGACGATACAGGGACAGATGGCTACACCTTC	NA	TRBD1	TRBV6-4	TRBJ1-2
CASSLLGTGGDKLGWSYEQYF	TGTGCCAGCAGCCTCCTAGGGACAGGGGGCGATAAATTAGGATGGTCCTACGAGCAGTACTTC	NA	TRBD1	TRBV7-3	TRBJ2-7
CASSWTYYTEAFF	TGTGCCAGCAGCTGGACTTACTACACTGAAGCTTTCTTT	NA	NA	TRBV7-2	TRBJ1-1
CASSGGLLGYTF	TGTGCCAGCAGCGGAGGGCTCCTCGGCTACACCTTC	NA	NA	TRBV9	TRBJ1-2
CASSLKQGGNQPQHF	TGTGCCAGCAGTCTTAAACAGGGAGGCAATCAGCCCCAGCATTTT	NA	NA	TRBV6-5	TRBJ1-5
CASSDSYSYEQYF	TGTGCCAGCAGTGACAGCTATTCCTACGAGCAGTACTTC	NA	NA	TRBV6-6	TRBJ2-7
CASSEAVDSSEREKLFF	TGTGCCAGCAGTGAAGCGGTAGACTCCTCTGAGAGGGAAAAACTGTTTTTT	NA	NA	TRBV6-1	TRBJ1-4
CSASGEYEQYF	TGCAGTGCTAGTGGGGAGTACGAGCAGTACTTC	NA	NA	TRBV20-1	TRBJ2-7
CATSDPTSEQETQYF	TGTGCCACCAGTGACCCTACTAGCGAACAAGAGACCCAGTACTTC	NA	TRBD2	TRBV24-1	TRBJ2-5
CASSPIGQGGSDTQYF	TGTGCCAGCAGTCCGATTGGACAGGGCGGATCAGATACGCAGTATTTT	NA	TRBD1	TRBV28	TRBJ2-3
CASSQGTGVGDEQFF	TGCGCCAGCAGCCAGGGGACAGGGGTAGGAGATGAGCAGTTCTTC	NA	TRBD1	TRBV4-3	TRBJ2-1
CASSSNLAGNQLQETQYF	TGTGCCAGCAGCTCTAATTTAGCGGGGAACCAGCTCCAAGAGACCCAGTACTTC	once	TRBD2	TRBV27	TRBJ2-5
CASSTYRDRVSGNTIYF	TGTGCCAGTAGTACCTACCGGGACAGGGTCTCTGGAAACACCATATATTTT	NA	TRBD1	TRBV19	TRBJ1-3
CAWAPAGGWLF	TGTGCCTGGGCCCCCGCGGGGGGCTGGCTCTTC	NA	TRBD2	TRBV30	TRBJ2-1
CASSLGLSYNEQFF	TGTGCCAGCAGCTTAGGTCTTTCCTACAATGAGCAGTTCTTC	NA	NA	TRBV7-8	TRBJ2-1
CASGLGRGRNQPQHF	TGTGCTAGTGGTTTGGGCAGGGGACGAAATCAGCCCCAGCATTTT	NA	NA	TRBV12-5	TRBJ1-5
CARWGGGPLSYEQYF	TGTGCCAGATGGGGCGGGGGGCCTCTTTCCTACGAGCAGTACTTC	NA	TRBD2	TRBV5-3	TRBJ2-7
CASSRGRLNNYGYTF	TGTGCCAGCAGTCGTGGGAGGCTCAACAACTATGGCTACACCTTC	NA	NA	TRBV6-5	TRBJ1-2
CASSYSSSTDAQYF	TGTGCCAGCAGTTACTCATCTAGCACAGATGCGCAGTATTTT	NA	NA	TRBV6-2/TRBV6-3	TRBJ2-3
CASSIRWSSYNSPLHF	TGTGCCAGTAGTATCCGATGGAGCTCCTATAATTCACCCCTCCACTTT	NA	NA	TRBV19	TRBJ1-6
CSASARRGATEAFF	TGCAGTGCTAGTGCCCGCAGGGGGGCAACTGAAGCTTTCTTT	NA	TRBD1	TRBV20-1	TRBJ1-1
CASSFSGAEYGYTF	TGTGCCAGCAGCTTTTCTGGGGCGGAATATGGCTACACCTTC	once	NA	TRBV7-8	TRBJ1-2
CASSEDRGSYGYTF	TGTGCCAGCAGTGAGGACAGGGGAAGCTATGGCTACACCTTC	few	TRBD1	TRBV2	TRBJ1-2
CASTDRVDQPQHF	TGTGCCAGCACCGACAGGGTCGATCAGCCCCAGCATTTT	NA	TRBD1	TRBV6-5	TRBJ1-5
CATSLQGGSDTQYF	TGTGCCACCAGTTTACAGGGTGGGTCAGATACGCAGTATTTT	NA	NA	TRBV24-1	TRBJ2-3
CASSLGGQLSYEQYF	TGTGCCAGCAGCCTAGGCGGGCAGCTGTCCTACGAGCAGTACTTC	NA	NA	TRBV7-2	TRBJ2-7
CASSSTGVRSYEQYF	TGCGCCAGCAGCTCCACAGGGGTCCGCTCCTACGAGCAGTACTTC	NA	TRBD1	TRBV5-1	TRBJ2-7
CSVGQGRNTGELFF	TGCAGCGTAGGACAGGGGCGGAACACCGGGGAGCTGTTTTTT	NA	TRBD1	TRBV29-1	TRBJ2-2
CASQGSGNTIYF	TGTGCCAGTCAGGGGTCGGGAAACACCATATATTTT	NA	NA	TRBV12-3/TRBV12-4	TRBJ1-3
CASSPLRQNNYGYTF	TGTGCCAGCAGCCCCCTCAGACAGAACAACTATGGCTACACCTTC	once	NA	TRBV3-1/TRBV3-2	TRBJ1-2
CASSLILETEAFF	TGTGCCAGCAGTCTGATTCTGGAGACTGAAGCTTTCTTT	NA	NA	TRBV27	TRBJ1-1
CASSHRTGSGNTIYF	TGTGCCAGCAGCCACCGGACAGGGTCGGGAAACACCATATATTTT	NA	TRBD1	TRBV6-5	TRBJ1-3
CATQRGANYGYTF	TGTGCCACCCAGCGGGGGGCTAACTATGGCTACACCTTC	NA	NA	TRBV27	TRBJ1-2
CASSNQGGHTEAFF	TGTGCCAGCAGCAACCAGGGGGGCCACACTGAAGCTTTCTTT	NA	TRBD1	TRBV14	TRBJ1-1
CASSLGGFKTDTQYF	TGTGCCAGCAGTTTAGGGGGGTTTAAAACAGATACGCAGTATTTT	once	NA	TRBV27	TRBJ2-3
CASSPGLDSPEQYF	TGTGCCAGCAGCCCGGGACTAGATTCACCCGAGCAGTACTTC	many	TRBD2	TRBV4-2	TRBJ2-7
CASSDSGGPNEKLFF	TGTGCCAGCAGTGACTCGGGGGGACCCAATGAAAAACTGTTTTTT	NA	NA	TRBV6-4	TRBJ1-4
CASGGGLALYEQYF	TGTGCCAGCGGCGGGGGACTAGCACTCTACGAGCAGTACTTC	NA	TRBD2	TRBV5-6	TRBJ2-7
CASRVAGTGNLGYTF	TGTGCCAGCAGGGTCGCCGGGACAGGGAATCTTGGCTACACCTTC	NA	NA	TRBV21-1	TRBJ1-2
CASFTGNSPLHF	TGCGCCAGCTTCACGGGTAATTCACCCCTCCACTTT	NA	NA	TRBV10-2	TRBJ1-6
CATSDFSGSDEQYF	TGTGCCACCAGTGATTTCTCGGGGTCGGACGAGCAGTACTTC	NA	NA	TRBV24-1	TRBJ2-7
CASSRDNTNEKLFF	TGCGCCAGCAGCCGGGACAACACTAATGAAAAACTGTTTTTT	NA	NA	TRBV5-1	TRBJ1-4